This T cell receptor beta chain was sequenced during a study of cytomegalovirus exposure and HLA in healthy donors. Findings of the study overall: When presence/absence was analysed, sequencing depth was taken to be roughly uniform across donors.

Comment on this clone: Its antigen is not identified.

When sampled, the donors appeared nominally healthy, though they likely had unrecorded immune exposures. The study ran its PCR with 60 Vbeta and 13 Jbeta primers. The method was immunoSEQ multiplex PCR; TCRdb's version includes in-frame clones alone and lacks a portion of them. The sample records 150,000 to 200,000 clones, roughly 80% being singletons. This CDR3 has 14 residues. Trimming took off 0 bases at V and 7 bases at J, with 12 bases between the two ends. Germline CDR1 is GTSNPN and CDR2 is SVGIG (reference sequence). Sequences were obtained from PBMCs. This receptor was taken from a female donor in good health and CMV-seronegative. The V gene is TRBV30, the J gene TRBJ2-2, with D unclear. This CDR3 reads CAWSVISSGGELFF. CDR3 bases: TGTGCCTGGAGTGTAATCTCCTCCGGCGGGGAGCTGTTTTTT.